One sample yielded the 2 T cell receptor beta chains listed below, sequenced in a study of blood T cells in healthy people across ages. PCR was performed a second time for about 6 to 12 cycles using a sample-barcoded 5' primer and a J-beta primer mix. TCRdb redid the calling of the 5' RACE reads with MiXCR, one entry per CDR3 protein. The sample has about 1.7 million distinct CDR3 sequences, roughly 27% seen once. The sequencing input was blood. Every receptor here comes from a woman aged 25-40 years in good health.

The table lists this clonotype with a few counts. In DNA form, the CDR3 reads TGTGCCAGCAGCCAAGAGTTAAGGGTTTTGCAGCCCCAGCATTTT. This codes for CASSQELRVLQPQHF. The V gene is TRBV4-2, the J gene TRBJ1-5; no firm D call. This CDR3 has 15 amino acids. V dropped 0 bases and J dropped 7 bases, with 13 bases sitting between them. The germline CDR1 and CDR2 sequences are LGHNA and YNFKEQ.

This clonotype was picked up a small number of times. The chain combines TRBV12-5 with TRBJ2-1; TRBD2 agrees at 10 bases. The CDR3 is 17 residues long. In germline, CDR1 is LGHNT, CDR2 FRNRAP. V trimming: 0 bases; J trimming: 5 bases; junction bases outside the gene matches: 7. CDR3: CASGLVRRTSGHNEQFF. In DNA, the CDR3 is TGTGCTAGTGGTTTGGTTCGACGGACTAGCGGACACAATGAGCAGTTCTTC.